These 10 T cell receptor beta chains share one sample of origin, sequenced in a study of T cell responses to AZD1222 COVID-19 vaccine. The data were produced by immunoSEQ multiplex PCR, yet TCRdb's version contains in-frame clones alone and is incomplete. This sample has 35,000 to 55,000 clones, with 80% found just once. The material sequenced was peripheral blood, taken 28 days after the second dose of the MenACWY control vaccine. Receptor source: an adult who received the MenACWY meningococcal vaccine as a control.

The sample holds a few counts of this clone. The J gene is TRBJ2-7, the V gene TRBV6-5; the D gene could be TRBD1 or TRBD2 (5 bases each). Per germline, CDR1 MNHEY and CDR2 SVGAGI. Trimming cost V 7 bases and J 6 bases, with 16 bases left between them. The length of the CDR3 is 13 residues. For the CDR3, the DNA is TGTGCCAGCAAAAGGGACCCCCGCGCCGAGCAGTACGTC. This sequence encodes CASKRDPRAEQYV.

V gene TRBV5-1 combines with J gene TRBJ2-5; the D is unclear. V was shortened by 0 bases and J by 4 bases, with 10 bases between the two germline ends. From germline, CDR1 is SGHRS and CDR2 YFSETQ. The CDR3 consists of 14 residues. CDR3 sequence reads: CASSLDGRGETQYF. CDR3 nucleotide sequence: TGCGCCAGCAGCTTGGATGGCAGAGGAGAGACCCAGTACTTC.

The chain links TRBV19 to TRBJ1-3, with D unclear. The CDR3 sequence is 14 residues long. The V and J ends lost 6 bases and 0 bases respectively, with 9 bases between them. Germline loops: CDR1 LNHDA, CDR2 SQIVND (reference sequence). The CDR3, as DNA: TGTGCCAGTAGAACGGTGAACTCTGGAAACACCATATATTTT. Amino acids: CASRTVNSGNTIYF. Full variable domain (outside the CDR3, taken from reference TRBV19 and TRBJ1-3): DGGITQSPKYLFRKEGQNVTLSCEQNLNHDAMYWYRQDPGQGLRLIYYSQIVNDFQKGDIAEGYSVSREKKESFPLTVTSAQKNPTAFYLCASRTVNSGNTIYFGEGSWLTVV.

V gene TRBV27 combines with J gene TRBJ1-5, with 8 nucleotides matching TRBD1. J was trimmed by 1 base and V by 6 bases; bases with no gene match: 11. The CDR3 sequence is 17 residues long. The V gene's germline CDR1 is MNHEY and CDR2 SMNVEV (reference sequence). The CDR3 sequence is CASSPFKDRASNQPQHF. CDR3 DNA sequence: TGTGCCAGCAGCCCCTTTAAGGACAGGGCCAGCAATCAGCCCCAGCATTTT.

The chain couples TRBV3-1 (or the pseudogene TRBV3-2) to TRBJ1-2; possible D gene TRBD1, 5 bases. Germline loops: CDR1 LGHDT, CDR2 YNNKEL (reference sequence). V lost 0 bases, J lost 0 bases, and 11 bases lay in between. This CDR3 region has 16 residues. Here the CDR3 DNA reads TGTGCCAGCAGCCAAGATGGCAGGGCCGCTAACTATGGCTACACCTTC. Its translation: CASSQDGRAANYGYTF.

The CDR3 coding sequence is TGTGCCAGTAGAACCGGCGGGCAGGTAAGCGCGGAAGCTTTCTTT. It encodes CASRTGGQVSAEAFF. V usage is TRBV19 and J usage is TRBJ1-1; no clear D gene. This CDR3 is built from 15 residues. Between the trimmed V and J ends, which lost 6 bases and 8 bases, there was a span of 22 bases. The germline V gene has CDR1 LNHDA and CDR2 SQIVND (reference sequence).

This clone was detected only once. This chain links TRBV3-1 (or the pseudogene TRBV3-2) with TRBJ1-5; D not resolved. Germline CDR1 is LGHDT and CDR2 is YNNKEL (reference sequence). The CDR3 extends over 14 amino acids. V lost 2 bases to trimming and J lost 6 bases, with 11 bases between them. CDR3 region: CASSQSFAGQPQHF. In DNA, the CDR3 is TGTGCCAGCAGCCAAAGTTTCGCTGGTCAGCCCCAGCATTTT.

The chain is built from TRBV6-5 and TRBJ1-2; tentatively, D is TRBD1 (5 bases). Germline loops: CDR1 MNHEY, CDR2 SVGAGI. V was pared by 7 bases and J by 2 bases, with 11 bases between. The CDR3 length is 13 residues. CDR3 DNA sequence: TGTGCCAGCACGTATGACAGCAACTATGGCTACACCTTC. Translated: CASTYDSNYGYTF.

This clone is judged medium-sized. The DNA for the CDR3 is TGTGCCAGTAGTTCGACCATGAACACTGAAGCTTTCTTT. It codes for CASSSTMNTEAFF. The chain carries TRBV19 and TRBJ1-1; D is uncertain. Germline V gives CDR1 LNHDA, CDR2 SQIVND (reference sequence). This CDR3 spans 13 amino acids. The germline V and J ends were trimmed by 5 bases and 0 bases, with 7 bases remaining between them.

The V and J genes are TRBV4-2 and TRBJ2-2; 12 bases are a match to TRBD2. Germline V gene sequence: CDR1 LGHNA, CDR2 YNFKEQ. Unmatched junction bases numbered 6, after V lost 3 bases and J lost 7 bases. The CDR3 runs 16 residues. In nucleotides, the CDR3 is TGTGCCAGCAGCCAGCTAGCGGGGGGGCATCACGGGGAGCTGTTTTTT. It yields the protein CASSQLAGGHHGELFF.